The clone carrying this T cell receptor beta chain was detected ten times or more. No antigen is known for it. CDR1 is LNHDA and CDR2 is SQIVND in the germline V gene (reference sequence). Trimming left V 8 bases short and J 6 bases short, with 10 bases between. The CDR3 has 12 residues. This sample stems from a study of Graves' ophthalmopathy and Graves' hyperthyroidism. Study conclusions and caveats: Most clonotypes expanded in thyroid above 0.001 frequency were present in blood too. Its predictions of ophthalmopathy progression gave the model 70.59% sensitivity and approximately 72% specificity.

Additional autoimmune diseases, uncontrolled infections, pregnancy or lactation disqualified patients. What supplied the PBMCs was roughly 10 ml of fresh peripheral blood. Using RNA transcripts, the TCR beta CDR3 regions were amplified. The workflow started with a first-round RT-PCR run with HTBI primers and then moved on to a second-round multiplex PCR. TCRdb reprocessed the multiplex PCR reads with MiXCR, giving one entry per CDR3 protein. The data show under 400,000 distinct CDR3 sequences, roughly 17% seen once. The J gene is TRBJ2-2, the V gene TRBV19; unclear D gene. The sample taken for sequencing was peripheral blood. The receptor was derived from an adult man with Graves' ophthalmopathy. CDR3 loop: CASAPQAGELFF. The CDR3, as DNA: TGTGCCAGTGCGCCTCAGGCCGGGGAGCTGTTTTTT.